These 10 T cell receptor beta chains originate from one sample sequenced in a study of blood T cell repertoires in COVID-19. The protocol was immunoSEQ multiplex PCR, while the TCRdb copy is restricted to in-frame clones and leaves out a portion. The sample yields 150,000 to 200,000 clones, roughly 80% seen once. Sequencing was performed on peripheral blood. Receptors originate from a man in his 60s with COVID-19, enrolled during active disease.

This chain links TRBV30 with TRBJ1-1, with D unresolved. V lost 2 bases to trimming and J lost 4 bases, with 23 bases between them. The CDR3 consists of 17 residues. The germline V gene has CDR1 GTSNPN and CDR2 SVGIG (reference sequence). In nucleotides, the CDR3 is TGTGCCTGGAGTAGGAGTCGTTGGTCGGCCCTGGGCACTGAAGCTTTCTTT. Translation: CAWSRSRWSALGTEAFF.

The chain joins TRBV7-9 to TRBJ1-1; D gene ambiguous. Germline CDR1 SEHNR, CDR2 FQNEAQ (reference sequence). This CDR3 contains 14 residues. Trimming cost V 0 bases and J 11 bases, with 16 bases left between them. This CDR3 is CASSLAVGKGTAFF. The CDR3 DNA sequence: TGTGCCAGCAGCTTAGCGGTCGGGAAGGGCACGGCTTTCTTT.

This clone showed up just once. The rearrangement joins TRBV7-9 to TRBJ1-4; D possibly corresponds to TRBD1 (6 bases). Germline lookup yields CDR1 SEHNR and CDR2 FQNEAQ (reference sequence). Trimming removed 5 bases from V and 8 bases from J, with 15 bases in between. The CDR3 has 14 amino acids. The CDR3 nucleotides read TGTGCCAGCAGCCGGGACATTACAACCGAAAAACTGTTTTTT. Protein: CASSRDITTEKLFF.

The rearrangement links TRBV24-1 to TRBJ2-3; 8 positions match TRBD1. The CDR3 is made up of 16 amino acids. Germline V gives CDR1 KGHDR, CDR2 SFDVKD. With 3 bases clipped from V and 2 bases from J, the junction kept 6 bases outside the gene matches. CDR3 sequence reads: CATSDIRGRDTDTQYF. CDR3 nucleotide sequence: TGTGCCACCAGTGATATCAGGGGGCGAGACACAGATACGCAGTATTTT.

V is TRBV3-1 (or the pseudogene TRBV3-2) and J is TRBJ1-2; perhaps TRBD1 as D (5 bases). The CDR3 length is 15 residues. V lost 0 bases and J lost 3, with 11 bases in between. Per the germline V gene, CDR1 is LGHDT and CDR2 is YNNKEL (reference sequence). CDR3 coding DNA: TGTGCCAGCAGCCAAGAAGTCCAGGGCCACTATGGCTACACCTTC. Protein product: CASSQEVQGHYGYTF.

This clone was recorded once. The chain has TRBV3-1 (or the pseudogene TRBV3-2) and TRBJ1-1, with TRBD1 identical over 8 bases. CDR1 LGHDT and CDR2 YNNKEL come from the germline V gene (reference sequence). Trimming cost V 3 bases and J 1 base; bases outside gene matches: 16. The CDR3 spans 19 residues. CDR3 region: CASSQFTGTGGLRNTEAFF. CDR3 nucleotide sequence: TGTGCCAGCAGCCAGTTCACCGGGACAGGTGGTCTTCGGAACACTGAAGCTTTCTTT.

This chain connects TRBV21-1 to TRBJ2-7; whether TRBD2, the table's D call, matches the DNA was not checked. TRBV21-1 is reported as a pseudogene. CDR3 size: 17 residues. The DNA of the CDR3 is TGTGCCAGCAGCAAAGTCGGGCCTAGCGGGACGCACTACGAGCAGTACTTC. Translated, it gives CASSKVGPSGTHYEQYF.

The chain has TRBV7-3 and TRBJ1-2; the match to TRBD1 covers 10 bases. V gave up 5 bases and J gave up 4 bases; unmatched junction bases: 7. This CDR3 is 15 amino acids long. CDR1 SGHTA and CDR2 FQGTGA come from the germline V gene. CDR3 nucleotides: TGTGCCAGCAGCCCTACCCGGGACAGGGGCTATGGCTACACCTTC. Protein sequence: CASSPTRDRGYGYTF. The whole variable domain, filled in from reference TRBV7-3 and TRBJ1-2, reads GAGVSQTPSNKVTEKGKYVELRCDPISGHTALYWYRQSLGQGPEFLIYFQGTGAADDSGLPNDRFFAVRPEGSVSTLKIQRTERGDSAVYLCASSPTRDRGYGYTFGSGTRLTVV.

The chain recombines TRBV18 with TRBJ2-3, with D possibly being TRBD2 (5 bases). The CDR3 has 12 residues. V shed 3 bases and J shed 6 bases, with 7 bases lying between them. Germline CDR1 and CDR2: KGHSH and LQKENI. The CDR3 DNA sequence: TGTGCCAGCTCACCCACGGGGGATACGCAGTATTTT. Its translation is CASSPTGDTQYF.

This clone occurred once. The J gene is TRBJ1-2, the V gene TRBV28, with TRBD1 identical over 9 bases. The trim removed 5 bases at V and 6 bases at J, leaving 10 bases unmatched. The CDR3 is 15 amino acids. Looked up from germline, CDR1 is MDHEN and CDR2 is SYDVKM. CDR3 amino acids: CASSRTGTGYDGYTF. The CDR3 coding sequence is TGTGCCAGCAGTCGGACCGGGACAGGGTACGATGGCTACACCTTC.